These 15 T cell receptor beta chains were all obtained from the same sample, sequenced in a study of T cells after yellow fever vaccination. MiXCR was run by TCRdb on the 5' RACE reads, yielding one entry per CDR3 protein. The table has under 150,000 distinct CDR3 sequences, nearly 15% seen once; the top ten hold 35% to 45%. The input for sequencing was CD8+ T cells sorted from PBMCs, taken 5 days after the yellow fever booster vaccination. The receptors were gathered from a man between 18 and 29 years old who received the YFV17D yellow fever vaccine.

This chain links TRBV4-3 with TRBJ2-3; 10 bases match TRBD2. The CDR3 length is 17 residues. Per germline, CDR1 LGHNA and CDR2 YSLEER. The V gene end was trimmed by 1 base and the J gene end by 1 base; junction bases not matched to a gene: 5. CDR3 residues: CASSQVLAGDRTDTQYF. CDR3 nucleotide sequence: TGCGCCAGCAGCCAAGTCCTAGCGGGGGATCGCACAGATACGCAGTATTTT.

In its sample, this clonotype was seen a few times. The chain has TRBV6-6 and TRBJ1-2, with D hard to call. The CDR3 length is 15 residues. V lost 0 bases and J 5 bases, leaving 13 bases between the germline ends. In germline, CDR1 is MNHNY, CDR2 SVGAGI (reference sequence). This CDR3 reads CASSYSRWAEYGYTF. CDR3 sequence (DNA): TGTGCCAGCAGTTACTCCCGATGGGCAGAGTATGGCTACACCTTC.

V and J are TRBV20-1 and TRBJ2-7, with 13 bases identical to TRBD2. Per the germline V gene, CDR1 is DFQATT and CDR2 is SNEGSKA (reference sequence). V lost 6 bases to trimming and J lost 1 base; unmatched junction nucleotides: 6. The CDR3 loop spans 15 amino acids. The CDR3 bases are TGCAGTGCCCTGGGGACTAGCGGGGCTTCCTACGAGCAGTACTTC. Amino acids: CSALGTSGASYEQYF.

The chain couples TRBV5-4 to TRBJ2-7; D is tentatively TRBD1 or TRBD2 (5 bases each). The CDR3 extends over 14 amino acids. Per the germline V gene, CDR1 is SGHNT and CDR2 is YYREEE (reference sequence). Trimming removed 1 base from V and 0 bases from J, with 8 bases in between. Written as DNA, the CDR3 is TGTGCCAGCAGCTTGCGGGGCCTCTCCTACGAGCAGTACTTC. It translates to CASSLRGLSYEQYF. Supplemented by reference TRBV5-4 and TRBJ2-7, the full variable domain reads ETGVTQSPTHLIKTRGQQVTLRCSSQSGHNTVSWYQQALGQGPQFIFQYYREEENGRGNFPPRFSGLQFPNYSSELNVNALELDDSALYLCASSLRGLSYEQYFGPGTRLTVT.

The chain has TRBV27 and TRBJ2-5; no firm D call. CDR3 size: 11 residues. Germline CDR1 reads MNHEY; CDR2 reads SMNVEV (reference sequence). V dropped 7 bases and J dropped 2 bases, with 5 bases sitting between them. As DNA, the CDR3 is TGTGCCAGCACCCCGCAAGAGACCCAGTACTTC. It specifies CASTPQETQYF.

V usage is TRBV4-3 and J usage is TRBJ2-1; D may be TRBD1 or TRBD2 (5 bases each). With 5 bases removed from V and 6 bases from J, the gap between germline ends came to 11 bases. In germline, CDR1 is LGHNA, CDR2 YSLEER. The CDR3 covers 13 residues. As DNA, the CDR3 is TGCGCCAGCAGCAGAGGGGTAAGCAATGAGCAGTTCTTC. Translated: CASSRGVSNEQFF.

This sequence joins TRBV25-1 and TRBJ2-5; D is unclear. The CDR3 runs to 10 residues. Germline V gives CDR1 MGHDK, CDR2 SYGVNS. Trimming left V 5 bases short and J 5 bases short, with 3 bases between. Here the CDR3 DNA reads TGTGCCAGCAGTTCGGAGACCCAGTACTTC. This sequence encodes CASSSETQYF.

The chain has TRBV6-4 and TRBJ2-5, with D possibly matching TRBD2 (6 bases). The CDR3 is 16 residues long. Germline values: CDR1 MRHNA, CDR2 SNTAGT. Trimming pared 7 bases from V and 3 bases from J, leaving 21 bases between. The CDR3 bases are TGTGCCAGCACCCCCCCCCGACTAGGTCAGAAAGAGACCCAGTACTTC. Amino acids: CASTPPRLGQKETQYF.

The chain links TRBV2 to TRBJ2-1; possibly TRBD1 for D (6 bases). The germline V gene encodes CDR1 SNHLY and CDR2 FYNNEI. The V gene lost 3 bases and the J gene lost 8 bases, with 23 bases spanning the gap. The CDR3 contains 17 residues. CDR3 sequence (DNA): TGTGCCAGCAGTGACGGTGGGCTGGCAGGGGTGATGGATGAGCAGTTCTTC. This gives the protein CASSDGGLAGVMDEQFF.

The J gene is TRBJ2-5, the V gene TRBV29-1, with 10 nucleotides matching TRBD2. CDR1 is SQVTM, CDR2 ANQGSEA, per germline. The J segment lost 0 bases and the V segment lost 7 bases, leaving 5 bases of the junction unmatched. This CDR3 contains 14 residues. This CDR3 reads CSAVLAGDQETQYF. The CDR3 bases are TGCAGCGCGGTCCTAGCGGGGGACCAAGAGACCCAGTACTTC.

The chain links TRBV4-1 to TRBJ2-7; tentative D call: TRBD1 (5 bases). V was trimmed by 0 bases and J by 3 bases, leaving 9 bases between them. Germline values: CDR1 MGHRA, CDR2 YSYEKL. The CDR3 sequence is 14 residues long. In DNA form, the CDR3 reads TGCGCCAGCAGCCAAGATACAGGTTTCTACGAGCAGTACGTC. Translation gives CASSQDTGFYEQYV.

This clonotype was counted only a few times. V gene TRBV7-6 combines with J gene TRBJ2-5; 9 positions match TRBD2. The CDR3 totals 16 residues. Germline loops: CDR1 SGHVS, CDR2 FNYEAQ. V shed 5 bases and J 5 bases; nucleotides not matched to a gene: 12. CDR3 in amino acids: CASSVWGGGAPETQYF. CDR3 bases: TGTGCCAGCAGCGTGTGGGGCGGGGGGGCCCCTGAGACCCAGTACTTC.

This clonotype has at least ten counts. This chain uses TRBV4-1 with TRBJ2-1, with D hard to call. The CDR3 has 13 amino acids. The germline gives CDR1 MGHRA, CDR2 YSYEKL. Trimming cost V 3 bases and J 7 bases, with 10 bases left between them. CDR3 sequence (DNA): TGCGCCAGCAGCCATCTAGGTTCAAATGAGCAGTTCTTC. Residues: CASSHLGSNEQFF.

The CDR3, as DNA: TGTGCCAGCAGTTACTGGGGGGACAATGAGCAGTTCTTC. It yields the protein CASSYWGDNEQFF. J is TRBJ2-1 and V is TRBV6-5, with D possibly TRBD2 on 6 matching bases. This CDR3 region has 13 residues. The germline gives CDR1 MNHEY, CDR2 SVGAGI. Between the trimmed V and J ends, which lost 1 base and 5 bases, there was a span of 6 bases.

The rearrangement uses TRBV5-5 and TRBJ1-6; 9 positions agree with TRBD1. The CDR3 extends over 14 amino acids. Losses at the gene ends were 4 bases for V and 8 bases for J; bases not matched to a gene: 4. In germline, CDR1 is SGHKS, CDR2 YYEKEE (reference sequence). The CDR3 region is CASSPGQGYSPLHF. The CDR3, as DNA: TGTGCCAGCAGCCCAGGACAGGGGTATTCACCCCTCCACTTT.